The 16 T cell receptor beta chains given below trace back to one sample, sequenced in a study of T cells in Graves' hyperthyroidism and ophthalmopathy. Amplified regions were TCR beta CDR3 sequences from RNA transcripts. A set of HTBI primers served as the primers for a first-round RT-PCR of the TCR CDR3. TCRdb reprocessed the multiplex PCR reads with MiXCR, giving one entry per CDR3 protein. The sample yields about 560,000 distinct CDR3 sequences, 11% to 15% seen once. Sequencing input: blood. These receptor sequences come from a woman in her forties with Graves' hyperthyroidism.

This chain joins TRBV6-2 or TRBV6-3 and TRBJ2-7, with unresolved D. The CDR3 has 12 residues. Germline CDR1 is MNHEY and CDR2 is SVGEGT. Between the trimmed V and J ends, which lost 5 bases and 9 bases, there was a span of 14 bases. In nucleotides, the CDR3 is TGTGCCAGCAGTCATCCGGAGCTTCCGCAGTACTTC. It specifies CASSHPELPQYF.

This clonotype was detected many times. The chain uses TRBV12-3 or TRBV12-4 and TRBJ2-7; unclear D gene. V was pared by 5 bases and J by 3 bases, with 8 bases between. The CDR3 extends over 12 amino acids. CDR3 in amino acids: CASSPNFYEQYF. Written as DNA, the CDR3 is TGTGCCAGCAGTCCCAACTTCTACGAGCAGTACTTC.

This clonotype was counted at least ten times. V is TRBV30 and J is TRBJ2-3, with 12 bases that match TRBD2. Germline CDR1 GTSNPN, CDR2 SVGIG (reference sequence). This CDR3 has 17 residues. The V segment lost 8 bases and the J segment 3 bases; nucleotides outside the gene matches: 15. DNA for the CDR3: TGTGCCCCGGGGCTAGCGGGAGGGGAGGAAAGAACAGATACGCAGTATTTT. It codes for CAPGLAGGEERTDTQYF. Complete variable domain (other parts from reference TRBV30 and TRBJ2-3): SQTIHQWPATLVQPVGSPLSLECTVEGTSNPNLYWYRQAAGRGLQLLFYSVGIGQISSEVPQNLSASRPQDRQFILSSKKLLLSDSGFYLCAPGLAGGEERTDTQYFGPGTRLTVL.

The chain links TRBV2 to TRBJ1-4; 9 nucleotides agree with TRBD1. Per germline, CDR1 SNHLY and CDR2 FYNNEI. V lost 3 bases to trimming and J lost 8 bases; unmatched junction nucleotides: 7. The CDR3 consists of 15 residues. The CDR3 protein is CASSDLGTGLEKLFF. CDR3 nucleotide sequence: TGTGCCAGCAGTGATTTGGGGACAGGGTTGGAAAAACTGTTTTTT.

In its sample, this clonotype was seen many times. J is TRBJ2-3 and V is TRBV20-1, with a possible D match to TRBD2 (6 bases). The germline V gene has CDR1 DFQATT and CDR2 SNEGSKA (reference sequence). There are 18 residues in the CDR3. The V and J ends lost 3 bases and 3 bases respectively, with 25 bases between them. CDR3 coding DNA: TGCAGTGCTAGGTTAGCGGCCGGGCCGCGTCTCGTTACAGATACGCAGTATTTT. It codes for CSARLAAGPRLVTDTQYF.

This clonotype was detected many times. The rearrangement links TRBV6-1 to TRBJ1-5; no definite D call. Trimming removed 4 bases at V and 1 base at J, with 11 bases between. The CDR3 is made up of 15 amino acids. Germline V gene data show CDR1 as MNHNS and CDR2 as SASEGT. Here the CDR3 DNA reads TGTGCCAGCAGTGCGGACGACGGAAGCAATCAGCCCCAGCATTTT. Amino acid sequence: CASSADDGSNQPQHF.

Details on this clonotype: This may be a read error: a much more frequent sequence differs by one nucleotide. This chain connects TRBV6-1 to TRBJ1-1; D is unresolved. Germline lookup yields CDR1 MNHNS and CDR2 SASEGT. CDR3 size: 15 residues. This CDR3 reads CASIITGNRGTEALF. The CDR3 DNA follows: TGTGCCAGCATCATAACCGGGAACCGCGGCACTGAAGCTCTCTTT.

The genes are TRBV11-2 and TRBJ2-7; D perhaps matches TRBD1 (5 bases). The V end was cut by 2 bases, the J end by 2 bases, with 10 bases between. The CDR3 covers 14 residues. Germline CDR1 and CDR2: SGHAT and FQNNGV. CDR3 sequence: CASSLYWGAYEQYF. The CDR3, as DNA: TGTGCCAGCAGCTTATATTGGGGCGCCTACGAGCAGTACTTC. Looking up the rest from reference TRBV11-2 and TRBJ2-7 gives the full variable domain: EAGVAQSPRYKIIEKRQSVAFWCNPISGHATLYWYQQILGQGPKLLIQFQNNGVVDDSQLPKDRFSAERLKGVDSTLKIQPAKLEDSAVYLCASSLYWGAYEQYFGPGTRLTVT.

Regarding this clonotype: This sequence may be a read error, since a much larger clone differs from it by one base. The rearrangement uses TRBV7-6 and TRBJ2-1; D unclear. The germline V gene encodes CDR1 SGHVS and CDR2 FNYEAQ. This CDR3 contains 18 residues. The CDR3 DNA sequence: TGTGCCAGCAGCTTAGACTCTCTCGACACCCGTACCTACAGTGAGCAGTTCTTC. The encoded protein is CASSLDSLDTRTYSEQFF. Variable domain in full (rest from reference TRBV7-6 and TRBJ2-1): GAGVSQSPRYKVTKRGQDVALRCDPISGHVSLYWYRQALGQGPEFLTYFNYEAQQDKSGLPNDRFSAERPEGSISTLTIQRTEQRDSAMYRCASSLDSLDTRTYSEQFFGPGTRLTVL.

The rearrangement uses TRBV20-1 and TRBJ2-7; a weak D match, TRBD2 (6 bases). Looked up from germline, CDR1 is DFQATT and CDR2 is SNEGSKA (reference sequence). CDR3 length: 11 amino acids. CDR3 sequence: CSARAGREQYF. The DNA for the CDR3 is TGCAGCGCCCGAGCGGGTCGCGAGCAGTACTTC.

Many counts were recorded for this clonotype. As DNA, the CDR3 is TGTGCCAGCTCACTGGACAGGGTCACTGAAGCTTTCTTT. Translating it yields CASSLDRVTEAFF. This chain connects TRBV18 to TRBJ1-1; TRBD1 matches at 8 bases. V was pared by 4 bases and J by 4 bases, with 2 bases of the junction left unmatched. The CDR3 length is 13 residues. Germline CDR1 and CDR2: KGHSH and LQKENI.

This chain joins TRBV27 and TRBJ2-1, with 14 positions matching TRBD2. Germline V gene lookup returns CDR1 MNHEY and CDR2 SMNVEV (reference sequence). Trimming cost V 9 bases and J 10 bases; bases outside gene matches: 8. CDR3 length equals 14 residues. The CDR3 DNA follows: TGTGCCAGTTTCGGGACTAGCGGGAGTTGGGAGCAGTTCTTC. Translated: CASFGTSGSWEQFF.

This clonotype occurred many times. The genes are TRBV5-1 and TRBJ2-1; 11 bases line up with TRBD2. CDR1 SGHRS and CDR2 YFSETQ come from the germline V gene. This CDR3 contains 15 residues. J lost 5 bases, V lost 7 bases, and 8 bases had no gene match. The CDR3 reads CASGTLAGGHNEQFF. CDR3 DNA: TGCGCCAGCGGGACGCTAGCGGGAGGTCACAATGAGCAGTTCTTC.

There are a few counts of this clonotype. A read error may be the cause here, since a much bigger clone is one base away. V gene TRBV7-8 combines with J gene TRBJ1-1, with unresolved D. Germline CDR1 is SGHVS and CDR2 is FQNEAQ. This CDR3 region has 15 residues. Written as DNA, the CDR3 is TGTGCCGGCAGCTTAAGACGGGAACCTAAAACTGAAGCTTTCTTT. It translates to CAGSLRREPKTEAFF.

This clonotype was recorded a few times. The genes are TRBV28 and TRBJ2-2, with 7 bases aligning to TRBD1. This CDR3 has 14 residues. Germline V gene sequence: CDR1 MDHEN, CDR2 SYDVKM. V was pared by 3 bases and J by 6 bases, with 4 bases of the junction left unmatched. The CDR3 bases are TGTGCCAGCAGTTTGACAGGGAATGCCGGGGAGCTGTTTTTT. Its translation: CASSLTGNAGELFF.

The table lists this clonotype with many counts. The CDR3 DNA follows: TGCGCCAGCAGCTTGGCCGGTCCGCGGGAAGGCACAGATACGCAGTATTTT. It codes for CASSLAGPREGTDTQYF. The rearrangement joins TRBV5-1 to TRBJ2-3, with a tentative D call TRBD2 (6 bases). Germline values: CDR1 SGHRS, CDR2 YFSETQ. Trimming stripped 0 bases from V and 1 base from J, with 15 bases between. This CDR3 is built from 17 residues.